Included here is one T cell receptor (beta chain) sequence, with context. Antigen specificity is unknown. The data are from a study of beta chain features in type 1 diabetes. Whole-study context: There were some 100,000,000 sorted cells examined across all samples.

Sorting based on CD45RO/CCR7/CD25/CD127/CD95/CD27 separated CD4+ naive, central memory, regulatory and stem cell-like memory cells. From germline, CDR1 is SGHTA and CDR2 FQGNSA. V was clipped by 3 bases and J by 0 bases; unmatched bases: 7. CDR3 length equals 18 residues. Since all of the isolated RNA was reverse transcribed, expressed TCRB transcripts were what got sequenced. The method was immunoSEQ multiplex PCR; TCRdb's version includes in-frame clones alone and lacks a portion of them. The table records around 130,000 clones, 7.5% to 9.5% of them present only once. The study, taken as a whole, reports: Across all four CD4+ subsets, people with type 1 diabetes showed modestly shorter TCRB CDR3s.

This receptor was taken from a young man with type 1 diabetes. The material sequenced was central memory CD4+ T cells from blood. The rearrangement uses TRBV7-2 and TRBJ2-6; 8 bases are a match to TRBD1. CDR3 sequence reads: CASSLQQGVSSGANVLTF. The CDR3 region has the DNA TGTGCCAGCAGCTTGCAACAGGGGGTTTCCTCTGGGGCCAACGTCCTGACTTTC.